Following are 17 T cell receptor beta chains from one sample sequenced in a study of a mutant IDH1 vaccine in newly diagnosed glioma. Generated by immunoSEQ multiplex PCR, the TCRdb table keeps only in-frame clones and is missing some. The data contain 50,000 to 70,000 clones, 86% of them singletons. Time point meaning: week 35, safety follow-up. Alongside topical imiquimod, each dose of vaccine comprised 300 ug of mutant IDH1 20-mer peptide. Their antigens are not known. The sample was PBMCs, taken from a glioma patient whose treatment included an IDH1 peptide vaccine. Every receptor here comes from a man aged 40-49 years with glioma.

The V call is TRBV19, the J call TRBJ1-1; no reliable D call. V was clipped by 5 bases and J by 3 bases, with 10 bases between them. From germline, CDR1 is LNHDA and CDR2 SQIVND (reference sequence). This CDR3 has 13 amino acids. CDR3 loop: CASSPPGYTEAFF. The CDR3 DNA sequence: TGTGCCAGTAGTCCCCCCGGGTACACTGAAGCTTTCTTT.

The genes are TRBV7-9 and TRBJ1-2; D ambiguous. The germline V gene encodes CDR1 SEHNR and CDR2 FQNEAQ (reference sequence). V was clipped by 5 bases and J by 5 bases, with 9 bases between them. CDR3 length equals 12 residues. This CDR3 is CASSPQEYGYTF. CDR3 DNA: TGTGCCAGCAGCCCGCAGGAATATGGCTACACCTTC.

V and J are TRBV5-1 and TRBJ2-7; D not resolved. Germline-derived CDR1 and CDR2 are SGHRS and YFSETQ. The V end lost 0 bases, the J end lost 5 bases, and 12 bases lay between the germline ends. The CDR3 covers 14 residues. The CDR3 DNA reads as TGCGCCAGCAGCTTGGGAGGCGGAAACAACGAGCAGTACTTC. This codes for CASSLGGGNNEQYF.

The chain employs TRBV5-1 and TRBJ2-2; TRBD2 aligns across 8 bases. CDR3 length equals 14 residues. Germline V CDR1 and CDR2: SGHRS, YFSETQ. V shed 6 bases, J shed 6 bases, and the junction held 7 bases outside the gene matches. Here the CDR3 reads CASNREGRAGELFF. CDR3 sequence (DNA): TGCGCCAGCAACCGGGAGGGACGGGCCGGGGAGCTGTTTTTT. The whole variable domain, filled in from reference TRBV5-1 and TRBJ2-2, reads KAGVTQTPRYLIKTRGQQVTLSCSPISGHRSVSWYQQTPGQGLQFLFEYFSETQRNKGNFPGRFSGRQFSNSRSEMNVSTLELGDSALYLCASNREGRAGELFFGEGSRLTVL.

This chain uses TRBV6-5 with TRBJ2-1; the D is unclear. The CDR3 consists of 14 residues. V was trimmed by 0 bases and J by 7 bases, leaving 10 bases between them. Germline loops: CDR1 MNHEY, CDR2 SVGAGI. The CDR3 loop reads CASSYSYWENEQFF. DNA for the CDR3: TGTGCCAGCAGTTACTCGTACTGGGAAAATGAGCAGTTCTTC.

The chain is built from TRBV27 and TRBJ1-5, with TRBD1 identical over 7 bases. The germline gives CDR1 MNHEY, CDR2 SMNVEV (reference sequence). V lost 4 bases and J lost 4; bases outside the gene matches: 4. CDR3 length: 14 amino acids. The CDR3 loop reads CASSSPGQNQPQHF. CDR3 DNA sequence: TGTGCCAGCAGTTCACCGGGACAGAATCAGCCCCAGCATTTT.

V usage is TRBV11-2 and J usage is TRBJ2-1, with D uncertain. Germline loops: CDR1 SGHAT, CDR2 FQNNGV. The CDR3 runs 14 residues. Trimming cost V 3 bases and J 1 base, with 7 bases left between them. The CDR3 sequence is CASSFWGSYNEQFF. CDR3 DNA sequence: TGTGCCAGCAGCTTTTGGGGATCCTACAATGAGCAGTTCTTC.

The rearrangement links TRBV9 to TRBJ1-2; D is uncertain. Per germline, CDR1 SGDLS and CDR2 YYNGEE. CDR3 size: 12 residues. V gave up 6 bases and J gave up 2 bases, with 8 bases separating them. In DNA, the CDR3 is TGTGCCAGCAAAGACGGCAACTATGGCTACACCTTC. This codes for CASKDGNYGYTF.

This rearrangement joins TRBV14 to TRBJ2-7; 15 bases are shared with TRBD2. V shed 4 bases and J 5 bases; nucleotides not matched to a gene: 6. The CDR3 runs to 16 residues. Germline assignment: CDR1 SGHDN and CDR2 FVKESK. CDR3 loop: CASSPHRTSGRDEQYF. In DNA form, the CDR3 reads TGTGCCAGCAGCCCTCATCGGACTAGCGGGAGGGACGAGCAGTACTTC.

This rearrangement joins TRBV10-3 to TRBJ1-3; D not resolved. CDR3 length: 15 residues. Trimming left V 7 bases short and J 0 bases short, with 13 bases between. Germline lookup yields CDR1 ENHRY and CDR2 SYGVKD. The DNA of the CDR3 is TGTGCCATCACTGCACAGATCTACTCTGGAAACACCATATATTTT. This encodes CAITAQIYSGNTIYF.

V and J are TRBV11-2 and TRBJ2-2; D ambiguous. The V end lost 5 bases, the J end lost 6 bases, and 7 bases lay between the germline ends. The CDR3 covers 12 residues. CDR1 and CDR2 (germline): SGHAT, FQNNGV. DNA for the CDR3: TGTGCCAGCAGCCATTCCGCCGGGGAGCTGTTTTTT. As protein: CASSHSAGELFF.

This chain connects TRBV12-5 to TRBJ1-1, with D hard to call. The CDR3 extends over 12 amino acids. Germline CDR1 and CDR2: LGHNT and FRNRAP. Trimming stripped 3 bases from V and 1 base from J, with 3 bases between. This CDR3 reads CASGFGNTEAFF. DNA for the CDR3: TGTGCTAGTGGTTTTGGGAACACTGAAGCTTTCTTT.

The V gene is TRBV29-1, the J gene TRBJ2-1; 9 bases agree with TRBD1. V gave up 7 bases and J gave up 4 bases; unmatched junction bases: 11. This CDR3 is built from 15 residues. Germline-derived CDR1 and CDR2 are SQVTM and ANQGSEA. The CDR3 sequence: CSGKRGTGIYNEQFF. CDR3 coding DNA: TGCAGCGGTAAAAGAGGGACAGGGATATACAATGAGCAGTTCTTC.

The chain combines TRBV5-1 with TRBJ2-6; 8 nucleotides match TRBD1. The CDR3 has 18 residues. CDR1 and CDR2 (germline): SGHRS, YFSETQ. J lost 0 bases, V lost 4 bases, and 9 bases had no gene match. CDR3 DNA sequence: TGCGCCAGCAGCGGAGGGGACAGGCTCCTCTCTGGGGCCAACGTCCTGACTTTC. Amino acids: CASSGGDRLLSGANVLTF.

This clone occurred a few times. The J gene is TRBJ2-7, the V gene TRBV7-8; the match to TRBD1 covers 11 bases. The CDR3 is 13 residues long. V dropped 5 bases and J dropped 5; count of bases not matched to a gene: 2. Germline lookup yields CDR1 SGHVS and CDR2 FQNEAQ. The CDR3 here is CASSRGQGDEQYF. Here the CDR3 DNA reads TGTGCCAGCAGCCGGGGACAGGGGGACGAGCAGTACTTC.

This clone has only a few counts. This chain links TRBV5-1 with TRBJ2-7; 8 bases map to TRBD2. The junction had 7 bases not matched to a gene; V was cut back by 1 base and J by 4 bases. The CDR3 has 15 residues. Germline CDR1 reads SGHRS; CDR2 reads YFSETQ. The CDR3 DNA reads as TGCGCCAGCAGCTTGAGTGTTGCGGGAGGTTACGAGCAGTACTTC. Its translation: CASSLSVAGGYEQYF.

This chain connects TRBV6-5 to TRBJ2-3, with 7 bases that match TRBD1. J was trimmed by 3 bases and V by 5 bases; bases with no gene match: 2. The CDR3 has 13 residues. Per the germline V gene, CDR1 is MNHEY and CDR2 is SVGAGI. Here the CDR3 reads CASSRQGTDTQYF. The CDR3 DNA is TGTGCCAGCAGTCGACAGGGTACAGATACGCAGTATTTT.